The 19 T cell receptor beta chains in this list originate from one sample, sequenced in a study of T cells in Graves' hyperthyroidism and ophthalmopathy. Researchers took RNA transcripts and amplified the TCR beta CDR3 regions from them. TCR CDR3 underwent first-round RT-PCR with the HTBI primer set. TCRdb processed the multiplex PCR reads anew with MiXCR; each CDR3 protein has one entry. The repertoire holds 700,000 or so distinct CDR3 sequences, about 15% seen once, with 12% in the top ten. The sequenced sample was blood. The receptors stem from a woman in her forties or fifties with Graves' ophthalmopathy.

This clonotype appeared a few times. The genes are TRBV6-2 or TRBV6-3 and TRBJ2-1, with D possibly TRBD2 on 5 matching bases. V dropped 8 bases and J dropped 2 bases, with 10 bases sitting between them. Germline assignment: CDR1 MNHEY and CDR2 SVGEGT. The CDR3 runs to 13 residues. CDR3 protein: CASGPGTYNEQFF. The DNA for the CDR3 is TGTGCCAGCGGGCCGGGGACCTACAATGAGCAGTTCTTC.

This clonotype was counted many times. This rearrangement joins TRBV11-2 to TRBJ1-1, with D tentatively TRBD1 (5 bases). Germline CDR1 SGHAT, CDR2 FQNNGV. Trimming took off 0 bases at V and 11 bases at J, with 13 bases between the two ends. This CDR3 has 13 amino acids. Here the CDR3 reads CASSLDRELWAFF. CDR3 nucleotides: TGTGCCAGCAGCTTAGACAGGGAGCTATGGGCTTTCTTT.

This clonotype was counted ten times or more. The J gene is TRBJ2-7, the V gene TRBV28, with D uncertain. Germline V gene lookup returns CDR1 MDHEN and CDR2 SYDVKM. The CDR3 is 14 residues long. Trimming took off 7 bases at V and 2 bases at J, with 15 bases between the two ends. CDR3 bases: TGTGCCAGCACCTTACGGGCGGAAACCTACGAGCAGTACTTC. It specifies CASTLRAETYEQYF. The full variable domain, rest sourced from reference TRBV28 and TRBJ2-7, is DVKVTQSSRYLVKRTGEKVFLECVQDMDHENMFWYRQDPGLGLRLIYFSYDVKMKEKGDIPEGYSVSREKKERFSLILESASTNQTSMYLCASTLRAETYEQYFGPGTRLTVT.

Many counts were recorded for this clonotype. V is TRBV30 and J is TRBJ1-1, with D uncertain. The V gene lost 0 bases and the J gene lost 4 bases, with 12 bases spanning the gap. The CDR3 has 14 residues. CDR1 is GTSNPN and CDR2 is SVGIG in the germline V gene (reference sequence). For the CDR3, the DNA is TGTGCCTGGAGTGTAGGCAGAGGGCGCACTGAAGCTTTCTTT. Translating gives CAWSVGRGRTEAFF.

At least ten counts were recorded for this clonotype. Here the CDR3 reads CASSITGGETQYF. For the CDR3, the DNA is TGTGCCAGCAGCATTACGGGGGGAGAGACCCAGTACTTC. This sequence joins TRBV7-3 and TRBJ2-5; TRBD2 agrees at 7 bases. CDR1 is SGHTA, CDR2 FQGTGA, per germline. J lost 4 bases, V lost 5 bases, and 4 bases had no gene match. The CDR3 is 13 residues long.

The chain couples TRBV19 to TRBJ1-1; 7 bases line up with TRBD1. The germline V gene encodes CDR1 LNHDA and CDR2 SQIVND (reference sequence). This CDR3 comprises 17 residues. Trimming at V came to 7 bases and at J to 0 bases, leaving 14 bases not matched to a gene. The CDR3 here is CASKNREGAIMNTEAFF. In DNA form, the CDR3 reads TGTGCCAGTAAAAACAGGGAGGGGGCAATCATGAACACTGAAGCTTTCTTT.

Only a few counts were recorded for this clonotype. The genes are TRBV30 and TRBJ1-5; tentatively, D is TRBD1 (5 bases). The CDR3 has 15 residues. Germline values: CDR1 GTSNPN, CDR2 SVGIG (reference sequence). V lost 3 bases, J lost 0 bases, and 12 bases lay in between. The CDR3 here is CAWSPQGYSNQPQHF. CDR3 bases: TGTGCCTGGAGCCCGCAGGGATATAGCAATCAGCCCCAGCATTTT.

This clonotype was picked up a small number of times. This sequence joins TRBV19 and TRBJ2-1, with TRBD2 matching 12 bases. The germline gives CDR1 LNHDA, CDR2 SQIVND (reference sequence). The CDR3 length is 16 residues. Unmatched junction bases numbered 9, after V lost 5 bases and J lost 7 bases. The DNA for the CDR3 is TGTGCCAGTAGTTTGACTAGCGGGGGCGTGTTTAATGAGCAGTTCTTC. Its translation is CASSLTSGGVFNEQFF.

This clonotype was found many times. This chain joins TRBV12-3 or TRBV12-4 and TRBJ2-3, with TRBD2 as a possible D gene (5 bases). The CDR3 loop spans 15 amino acids. Trimming stripped 0 bases from V and 2 bases from J, with 9 bases between. Written as DNA, the CDR3 is TGTGCCAGCAGTTTAGCGAGGGAATTCACAGATACGCAGTATTTT. Translated: CASSLAREFTDTQYF.

This clonotype has at least ten counts. V gene TRBV9 combines with J gene TRBJ2-7, with D possibly matching TRBD1 (6 bases). This CDR3 comprises 15 residues. The V end was cut by 2 bases, the J end by 0 bases, with 12 bases between. Germline CDR1 and CDR2: SGDLS and YYNGEE. CDR3 protein: CASSVTGESSYEQYF. CDR3 nucleotide sequence: TGTGCCAGCAGCGTGACAGGAGAAAGCTCCTACGAGCAGTACTTC.

This clonotype was picked up many times. The chain combines TRBV3-1 with TRBJ2-7; 9 positions agree with TRBD2. Germline-derived CDR1 and CDR2 are LGHDT and YNNKEL (reference sequence). The CDR3 loop spans 14 amino acids. The trim removed 1 base at V and 2 bases at J, leaving 0 bases unmatched. CDR3 coding DNA: TGTGCCAGCAGCCAAGGGACTAGCGCCTACGAGCAGTACTTC. Translation gives CASSQGTSAYEQYF.

This clonotype was observed many times. The chain recombines TRBV28 with TRBJ2-7; 9 nucleotides match TRBD2. The CDR3 is 13 residues long. Germline V lookup: CDR1 MDHEN, CDR2 SYDVKM. Trimming at V came to 8 bases and at J to 2 bases, leaving 4 bases not matched to a gene. The CDR3 reads CASESSGAYEQYF. For the CDR3, the DNA is TGTGCCAGCGAGTCTAGCGGGGCCTACGAGCAGTACTTC.

This chain uses TRBV28 with TRBJ2-7, with D hard to call. With 5 bases removed from V and 7 bases from J, the gap between germline ends came to 12 bases. This CDR3 has 12 amino acids. Germline V lookup: CDR1 MDHEN, CDR2 SYDVKM. For the CDR3, the DNA is TGTGCCAGCAGTGCGCTCTCCGTGGAGCAGTACTTC. Translated: CASSALSVEQYF.

This clonotype was seen repeatedly, ten times or more. The V call is TRBV20-1, the J call TRBJ2-1, with D tentatively TRBD1 (5 bases). Germline V lookup: CDR1 DFQATT, CDR2 SNEGSKA (reference sequence). This CDR3 is 11 amino acids long. The V gene lost 0 bases and the J gene lost 14 bases, with 11 bases spanning the gap. The CDR3 region is CSAREGALEFF. The CDR3 nucleotides are TGCAGTGCTAGAGAAGGGGCTTTGGAGTTCTTC.

This clonotype was seen many times. This chain connects TRBV13 to TRBJ2-2; TRBD1 matches at 7 bases. This CDR3 region has 17 residues. From germline, CDR1 is PRHDT and CDR2 FYEKMQ (reference sequence). V was clipped by 2 bases and J by 6 bases; unmatched bases: 12. For the CDR3, the DNA is TGTGCCAGCAGCTTATTCGGCCGACTGGGACAGTCCGGGGAGCTGTTTTTT. Residues: CASSLFGRLGQSGELFF. Complete variable domain (other parts from reference TRBV13 and TRBJ2-2): AAGVIQSPRHLIKEKRETATLKCYPIPRHDTVYWYQQGPGQDPQFLISFYEKMQSDKGSIPDRFSAQQFSDYHSELNMSSLELGDSALYFCASSLFGRLGQSGELFFGEGSRLTVL.

This clonotype was detected many times. The gene calls are TRBV24-1 and TRBJ2-1; a weak D match, TRBD2 (6 bases). V lost 1 base, J lost 1 base, and 10 bases lay in between. Germline CDR1 and CDR2: KGHDR and SFDVKD. The CDR3 is 16 residues long. The CDR3 region has the DNA TGTGCCACCAGTGATTTTTCGGGGGAGTCCTACAATGAGCAGTTCTTC. It yields the protein CATSDFSGESYNEQFF.

The chain employs TRBV6-1 and TRBJ2-7; TRBD1 or TRBD2 may be the D gene (5 bases each). The CDR3 is 16 amino acids. Germline V CDR1 and CDR2: MNHNS, SASEGT. V was trimmed by 3 bases and J by 0 bases, leaving 15 bases between them. Written as DNA, the CDR3 is TGTGCCAGCAGTGATAGACTGGGACCGCTCTCCTACGAGCAGTACTTC. Translating gives CASSDRLGPLSYEQYF.

Ten or more counts support this clonotype. V gene TRBV6-1 combines with J gene TRBJ1-1; D gene ambiguous. Germline V gene data show CDR1 as MNHNS and CDR2 as SASEGT. CDR3 length equals 16 residues. Deletions cut 1 base from V and 4 bases from J, with 16 bases between. CDR3 nucleotides: TGTGCCAGCAGTGAAGACGTCTTCCTCCGGGGCACTGAAGCTTTCTTT. Its protein product is CASSEDVFLRGTEAFF.

This clonotype was seen many times. The rearrangement links TRBV7-2 to TRBJ2-3; TRBD2 aligns across 13 bases. After removal of 3 bases from V and 7 bases from J, the junction contained 10 bases not matched to a gene. The CDR3 runs to 17 residues. Per germline, CDR1 SGHTA and CDR2 FQGNSA. The CDR3 sequence: CASSLNTLAGGPNTQYF. CDR3 sequence (DNA): TGTGCCAGCAGCTTGAACACACTAGCGGGAGGGCCAAATACGCAGTATTTT.